This T cell receptor beta chain was sequenced in a study of shared clonotypes between healthy human individuals. CD45RO-negative CD8 cells positively selected for CCR7 made up the naive population, which excluded terminally differentiated effector memory CD45RA+ cells. With regard to this clone: Antigen unknown.

Germline CDR1 is SGDLS and CDR2 is YYNGEE. V was clipped by 3 bases and J by 8 bases; unmatched bases: 2. CDR3 length: 12 amino acids. The method was immunoSEQ multiplex PCR; TCRdb's version includes in-frame clones alone and lacks a portion of them. The data contain around 600,000 clones, roughly 98% of them singletons. Study conclusions and caveats: The study found about 4.6% of naive CD4 clonotypes shared across a handful of donors. Large sequencing depth failed to make sorted-subset sequencing complete, rarefaction showed. Clonotypes shared by all four donors outscored non-shared clonotypes in generation probability.

The sample was naive CD8+ T cells sorted from blood. The chain carries TRBV9 and TRBJ2-1; 7 bases agree with TRBD2. The TCR was taken from a man in his thirties or forties in good health. The CDR3 coding sequence is TGTGCCAGCAGCGACACTAGCGATGAGCAGTTCTTC. This codes for CASSDTSDEQFF.